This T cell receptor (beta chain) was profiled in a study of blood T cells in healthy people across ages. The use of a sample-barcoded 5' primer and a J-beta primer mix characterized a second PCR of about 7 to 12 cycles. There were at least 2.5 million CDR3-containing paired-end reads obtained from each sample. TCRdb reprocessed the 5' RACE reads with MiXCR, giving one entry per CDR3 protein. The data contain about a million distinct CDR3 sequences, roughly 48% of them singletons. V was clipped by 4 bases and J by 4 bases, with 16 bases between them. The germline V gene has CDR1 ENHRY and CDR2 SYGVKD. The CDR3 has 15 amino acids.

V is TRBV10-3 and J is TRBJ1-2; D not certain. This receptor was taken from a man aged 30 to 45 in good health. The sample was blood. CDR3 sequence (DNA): TGTGCCATCAGTGCAGCGGGCGGATCCCCCTATGGCTACACCTTC. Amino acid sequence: CAISAAGGSPYGYTF.